The source of this T cell receptor beta chain is a study of T-cell reconstitution after alpha-beta-depleted transplantation in children. This clonotype appeared a few times. Its target is not known. The TCRbeta library was prepared with unique molecular identifiers. TCRdb analysed the PCR reads with MiXCR anew, one entry per CDR3 protein. The repertoire holds 250,000 to 400,000 distinct CDR3 sequences, with approximately 23% as singletons. Study observations and caveats: Surviving recipient T cells and intrathymic progenitors accounted for some patients' high TCRbeta diversity at day 60. Diversity and T-cell counts at one year after transplant derived mostly from new T cells. Expanded graft clones, several hundred of them, were reportedly the source of alpha-beta T cells about two months after transplant.

Sequencing used PBMCs, mostly from graft donor cells, obtained 180 days after TCRalphabeta/CD19-depleted stem cell transplant. The TCR originated in a male patient younger than 18 who had a stem cell transplant for acute lymphoblastic leukemia, so the T cells may come from the graft donor.

The CDR3 nucleotides read TGTGCCAGCAGCCCCCGACAGGGGTTACGGTACGAGCAGTACTTC. Protein product: CASSPRQGLRYEQYF. This rearrangement joins TRBV6-1 to TRBJ2-7, with 8 bases aligning to TRBD1. The junction had 11 bases not matched to a gene; V was cut back by 6 bases and J by 4 bases. Germline V gene lookup returns CDR1 MNHNS and CDR2 SASEGT. The length of the CDR3 is 15 residues.